This T cell receptor (beta chain) is from a study of T-cell memory formation after mild COVID-19. As for the study in general: For the most part, TCR clusters were specific to one donor.

Study observations and caveats: Some SARS-CoV-2-responding clones were already detected in memory before infection.

CDR3 size: 15 residues. Trimming at V came to 5 bases and at J to 2 bases, leaving 3 bases not matched to a gene. CDR1 MNHEY and CDR2 SMNVEV come from the germline V gene (reference sequence). In TCRdb, the 5' RACE reads were re-called with MiXCR into one record per CDR3 protein. Here the sample spans roughly 110,000 distinct CDR3 sequences, 17% being singletons. In regard to this clonotype: The antigen is undetermined.

The clonotype was recovered from an adult woman who had mild COVID-19 (a few samples of this study predate the infection). Cell type and time point are not known. The material sequenced was PBMCs or a T cell subset sorted from them (not recorded which). The V call is TRBV27, the J call TRBJ2-1; 10 positions agree with TRBD2. CDR3 in amino acids: CASSEGTSAYNEQFF. The CDR3 bases are TGTGCCAGCAGTGAGGGGACTAGCGCCTACAATGAGCAGTTCTTC.